The present entry profiles one TCR beta chain with its context. Its cognate antigen is unknown. The sequenced template was cDNA made from the entire isolated RNA. The protocol was immunoSEQ multiplex PCR, while the TCRdb copy is restricted to in-frame clones and leaves out a portion. The sample carries 200,000 to 250,000 clones, over 8.5% recorded once. This CDR3 spans 18 amino acids. V shed 4 bases, J shed 4 bases, and the junction held 16 bases outside the gene matches. The germline V gene encodes CDR1 MGHRA and CDR2 YSYEKL. This specimen comes from a study of beta chain features in type 1 diabetes. Study details: Healthy donors, compared against patients, showed similar age, gender and cell yields. The study's findings and limits: Although PCR might favor shorter templates, it would do so equally in patients and controls.

Blood was collected once per donor into heparin, averaging approximately 110 mL. The TCR sequence derives from a young woman in good health. The sample was naive CD4+ T cells from blood. This chain uses TRBV4-1 with TRBJ2-1; 7 bases agree with TRBD2. The CDR3 region has the DNA TGCGCCAGCAGCCCGCTGCCCGGGAGGATTTTACTATACAATGAGCAGTTCTTC. Its translation is CASSPLPGRILLYNEQFF.